This T cell receptor beta chain was found in a study of cytomegalovirus exposure and HLA in healthy donors. Participants comprised healthy donors of bone marrow. Nominally healthy donors provided the samples, though records likely missed some immune exposures. Germline values: CDR1 MNHNS, CDR2 SASEGT. CDR3 length equals 12 residues. With 3 bases removed from V and 11 bases from J, the gap between germline ends came to 10 bases. The PCR ran on 60 Vbeta and 13 Jbeta primers. Sequenced by immunoSEQ multiplex PCR; TCRdb stores in-frame clones only, minus some. The table shows approximately 110,000 clones, with roughly 85% occurring only once.

Sequenced sample: PBMCs. V gene TRBV6-1 combines with J gene TRBJ1-4; D is ambiguous. The TCR was taken from a woman aged 40 to 49 in good health and CMV-seronegative. The CDR3 DNA follows: TGTGCCAGCAGTGACCGGGAAGAGAAACTGTTTTTT. Its translation: CASSDREEKLFF.